The T cell receptor (beta chain) under discussion was sequenced for a study of blood T cell repertoires in COVID-19. Turning to the study itself: COVID-19 samples from acute and convalescent phases originated in the United States, Italy and Spain.

The V gene's germline CDR1 is SQVTM and CDR2 ANQGSEA. V shed 1 base, J shed 4 bases, and the junction held 3 bases outside the gene matches. This CDR3 comprises 13 residues. Living in about two dozen US areas, the participants were between 18 and 89 years of age. In Cohort 3, a recovered donor had either two negative PCRs, clearance, or symptom resolution. The authors' processing: Estimation of nucleated cell counts relied on the amplification of reference gene primers. The assay was immunoSEQ multiplex PCR, and TCRdb's table has in-frame clones only and misses some. The D gene and trimming were derived from the DNA, and the V and J assignments and clone size from that table. Of around 300,000 clones in the sample, 75% to 90% were seen once.

This chain links TRBV29-1 with TRBJ2-7, with 8 positions matching TRBD2. This clonotype was sampled from a woman aged 45-65 years who had recovered from COVID-19. Specimen: PBMCs or T cells enriched from blood (not recorded which). The CDR3 region has the DNA TGCAGCGTTGAAGGCGGGAGGTTGTACGAGCAGTACTTC. Translated, it gives CSVEGGRLYEQYF.